This TCR beta chain was sequenced for a study of CD8+ T cells in alopecia areata. About the research overall: Treated patients were given 5 to 10 mg oral tofacitinib twice daily.

RNA was isolated and reverse transcribed to cDNA, the sequencing template. Sequencing was performed with immunoSEQ multiplex PCR; in TCRdb, only in-frame clones are kept and a portion is missing. Of around 98,000 clones listed, under 45% were seen once; the top ten hold 0.75% to 0.9%. This clonotype was obtained from a human donor with alopecia areata. The sample taken for sequencing was CD4+ T cells sorted from blood.

The DNA for the CDR3 is TGCAGCGTTGCCGCTAACACTGAAGCTTTCTTT. Translated, it gives CSVAANTEAFF. V and J are TRBV29-1 and TRBJ1-1, with unresolved D. The ends were cut back, 4 bases at V and 2 bases at J, with 5 bases in the middle. Germline loops: CDR1 SQVTM, CDR2 ANQGSEA. There are 11 residues in the CDR3.